This T cell receptor (beta chain) stems from a study of blood T cell repertoires in COVID-19. Study-wide background: Donors in the United States, Italy and Spain gave samples during acute or convalescent COVID-19. The cDNA or gDNA used as material had been derived from T cells, B-cell-depleted T cells, or PBMCs.

CDR3 size: 15 residues. Germline trimming cut 5 bases from V and 5 bases from J; bases unmatched to any gene: 8. The germline CDR1 and CDR2 sequences are MNHGY and SVAAGI. Clones were read by immunoSEQ multiplex PCR, and TCRdb kept only the in-frame ones, dropping some. The sample has some 230,000 clones, approximately 81% seen once. Sequences were obtained from peripheral blood. The receptor's source is a woman aged 60 to 75 who had recovered from COVID-19. The chain couples TRBV6-9 to TRBJ2-5, with 10 bases fitting TRBD1. The CDR3 spells CASSKTGGAQETQYF. The CDR3 nucleotides are TGTGCCAGCAGTAAGACAGGGGGCGCACAGGAGACCCAGTACTTC.